The 14 T cell receptor beta chains presented below share a single source sample, sequenced in a study of blood T cell repertoires in COVID-19. TCRdb's copy holds only in-frame clones and misses some; the assay was immunoSEQ multiplex PCR. The sample carries roughly 250,000 clones, more than 65% recorded once. Sequenced input: peripheral blood. These receptors were collected from a woman aged 40 to 55 with active or convalescent COVID-19.

This clone was counted a single time. J is TRBJ1-6 and V is TRBV11-2; D perhaps matches TRBD1 (5 bases). The length of the CDR3 is 13 residues. Looked up from germline, CDR1 is SGHAT and CDR2 is FQNNGV. V lost 2 bases and J 10 bases, leaving 9 bases between the germline ends. CDR3 region: CASSLKGESPLHF. DNA for the CDR3: TGTGCCAGCAGCTTAAAAGGGGAATCACCCCTCCACTTT.

CDR3: CASSLRYLAGQETQYF. For the CDR3, the DNA is TGTGCCAGCAGCTTACGCTATCTAGCGGGGCAAGAGACCCAGTACTTC. The chain combines TRBV7-6 with TRBJ2-5; 9 bases map to TRBD2. The junction had 6 bases not matched to a gene; V was cut back by 2 bases and J by 2 bases. In germline, CDR1 is SGHVS, CDR2 FNYEAQ. The CDR3 contains 16 residues.

The chain recombines TRBV6-2 or TRBV6-3 with TRBJ2-1; tentative D call: TRBD1 (7 bases). The CDR3 length is 14 residues. V dropped 5 bases and J dropped 4 bases, with 12 bases sitting between them. Germline V gives CDR1 MNHEY, CDR2 SVGEGT. CDR3 protein: CASSLEGAYNEQFF. DNA for the CDR3: TGTGCCAGCAGTCTGGAGGGGGCGTACAATGAGCAGTTCTTC.

The chain recombines TRBV6-1 with TRBJ2-3; maybe TRBD1 (5 bases). CDR1 is MNHNS and CDR2 is SASEGT in the germline V gene. V was pared by 0 bases and J by 4 bases, with 17 bases between. The CDR3 contains 17 residues. In DNA form, the CDR3 reads TGTGCCAGCAGTGAAGCGCTTACAGGCGGTGGGGCAGATACGCAGTATTTT. It encodes CASSEALTGGGADTQYF.

CDR3 sequence: CASSVPRDSLIGELFF. For the CDR3, the DNA is TGTGCCAGCAGCGTTCCCCGGGACAGCCTTATCGGGGAGCTGTTTTTT. The chain couples TRBV9 to TRBJ2-2, with 7 bases lining up with TRBD1. The germline V gene has CDR1 SGDLS and CDR2 YYNGEE. The CDR3 consists of 16 residues. The J segment lost 7 bases and the V segment lost 2 bases, leaving 11 bases of the junction unmatched.

The genes are TRBV7-7 and TRBJ2-2, with 7 bases identical to TRBD1. Germline CDR1 reads SSHAT; CDR2 reads FNYEAQ (reference sequence). With V trimmed by 5 bases and J by 6 bases, 9 bases remained unmatched. This CDR3 contains 15 residues. CDR3 in DNA: TGTGCCAGCAGCCCAATCAGGGGGTCTGCCGGGGAGCTGTTTTTT. Its translation: CASSPIRGSAGELFF.

This rearrangement joins TRBV9 to TRBJ1-3; 11 bases line up with TRBD1. The V segment lost 0 bases and the J segment 4 bases; nucleotides outside the gene matches: 3. Germline V gene sequence: CDR1 SGDLS, CDR2 YYNGEE. This CDR3 spans 16 amino acids. CDR3 region: CASSVGDRGTGNTIYF. CDR3 sequence (DNA): TGTGCCAGCAGCGTAGGGGACAGGGGGACGGGAAACACCATATATTTT.

CDR3 in amino acids: CASSHQASTDTQYF. In DNA, the CDR3 is TGTGCCAGCAGCCACCAGGCTAGCACAGATACGCAGTATTTT. The chain is built from TRBV3-1 (or the pseudogene TRBV3-2) and TRBJ2-3; D is unresolved. V gave up 3 bases and J gave up 0 bases, with 7 bases separating them. This CDR3 has 14 residues. Germline CDR1 reads LGHDT; CDR2 reads YNNKEL (reference sequence).

The genes are TRBV25-1 and TRBJ2-2; D ambiguous. Per the germline V gene, CDR1 is MGHDK and CDR2 is SYGVNS. This CDR3 region has 13 residues. The V end lost 6 bases, the J end lost 5 bases, and 10 bases lay between the germline ends. Here the CDR3 reads CASRRHGTGELFF. As DNA, the CDR3 is TGTGCCAGCAGGAGGCACGGTACCGGGGAGCTGTTTTTT.

The chain is built from TRBV20-1 and TRBJ1-1, with D tentatively TRBD1 (6 bases). V was shortened by 6 bases and J by 0 bases, with 14 bases between the two germline ends. CDR3 length equals 14 residues. Germline CDR1 and CDR2: DFQATT and SNEGSKA (reference sequence). DNA for the CDR3: TGCAGTGCCAGTACAGGGCTCATGAACACTGAAGCTTTCTTT. Its protein product is CSASTGLMNTEAFF.

This CDR3 reads CASSGPNTEAFF. In DNA form, the CDR3 reads TGTGCCAGCTCAGGGCCGAACACTGAAGCTTTCTTT. The chain is built from TRBV2 and TRBJ1-1, with D perhaps matching TRBD1 (5 bases). Trimming took 8 bases from V and 1 from J, leaving 8 bases between them. The CDR3 covers 12 residues. The germline CDR1 and CDR2 sequences are SNHLY and FYNNEI.

The chain has TRBV18 and TRBJ2-2; a possible D gene is TRBD1 (7 bases). Germline V gives CDR1 KGHSH, CDR2 LQKENI. The length of the CDR3 is 15 residues. V dropped 3 bases and J dropped 4 bases, with 12 bases sitting between them. The CDR3 DNA reads TGTGCCAGCTCACCCCTTCAGGGGGGCACCGGGGAGCTGTTTTTT. Translated: CASSPLQGGTGELFF. Supplemented by reference TRBV18 and TRBJ2-2, the full variable domain reads NAGVMQNPRHLVRRRGQEARLRCSPMKGHSHVYWYRQLPEEGLKFMVYLQKENIIDESGMPKERFSAEFPKEGPSILRIQQVVRGDSAAYFCASSPLQGGTGELFFGEGSRLTVL.

This clone occurred many times. The chain employs TRBV5-6 and TRBJ2-3; the D gene is possibly TRBD1 (5 bases). This CDR3 is built from 14 residues. Germline CDR1 is SGHDT and CDR2 is YYEEEE. Between the trimmed V and J ends, which lost 0 bases and 2 bases, there was a span of 7 bases. This CDR3 reads CASSLGGHTDTQYF. DNA for the CDR3: TGTGCCAGCAGCTTGGGCGGACACACAGATACGCAGTATTTT. The entire variable domain, with the rest obtained from reference TRBV5-6 and TRBJ2-3, is as follows: DAGVTQSPTHLIKTRGQQVTLRCSPKSGHDTVSWYQQALGQGPQFIFQYYEEEERQRGNFPDRFSGHQFPNYSSELNVNALLLGDSALYLCASSLGGHTDTQYFGPGTRLTVL.

J is TRBJ2-3 and V is TRBV12-3 or TRBV12-4, with no clear D. Trimming stripped 7 bases from V and 5 bases from J, with 7 bases between. This CDR3 is built from 11 residues. CDR3 residues: CASTQEDTQYF. The CDR3 region has the DNA TGTGCCAGCACCCAGGAAGATACGCAGTATTTT.